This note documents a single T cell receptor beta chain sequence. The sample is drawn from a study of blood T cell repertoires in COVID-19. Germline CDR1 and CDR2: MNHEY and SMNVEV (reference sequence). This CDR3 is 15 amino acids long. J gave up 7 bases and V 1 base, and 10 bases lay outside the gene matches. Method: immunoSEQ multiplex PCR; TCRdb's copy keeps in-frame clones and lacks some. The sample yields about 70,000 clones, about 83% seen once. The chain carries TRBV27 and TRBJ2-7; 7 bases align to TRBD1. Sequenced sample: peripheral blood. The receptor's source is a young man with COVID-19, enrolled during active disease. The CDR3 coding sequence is TGTGCCAGCAGTTTATTAGGCCCAGGGGGATGGGAGCAGTACTTC. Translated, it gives CASSLLGPGGWEQYF.